This T cell receptor beta chain appears in the sequencing data of a study of shared clonotypes between healthy human individuals. V dropped 6 bases and J dropped 1; count of bases not matched to a gene: 4. Germline CDR1 reads LNHDA; CDR2 reads SQIVND (reference sequence). This CDR3 region has 14 residues. Sequencing used immunoSEQ multiplex PCR; TCRdb keeps in-frame clones, though not all of them. The sample has under 1,100,000 clones, approximately 72% seen once; the top ten hold around 1.5%. This clone was recorded a few times. The rearrangement links TRBV19 to TRBJ1-1, with 8 bases lining up with TRBD1. The TCR was taken from a man younger than 30 in good health. Sequencing was carried out using memory CD4+ T cells sorted from blood. Stated subset: CD45RA-negative fraction. The CDR3 coding sequence is TGTGCCAGTAGCAACAGGGGGGAGAACACTGAAGCTTTCTTT. This translates into CASSNRGENTEAFF.